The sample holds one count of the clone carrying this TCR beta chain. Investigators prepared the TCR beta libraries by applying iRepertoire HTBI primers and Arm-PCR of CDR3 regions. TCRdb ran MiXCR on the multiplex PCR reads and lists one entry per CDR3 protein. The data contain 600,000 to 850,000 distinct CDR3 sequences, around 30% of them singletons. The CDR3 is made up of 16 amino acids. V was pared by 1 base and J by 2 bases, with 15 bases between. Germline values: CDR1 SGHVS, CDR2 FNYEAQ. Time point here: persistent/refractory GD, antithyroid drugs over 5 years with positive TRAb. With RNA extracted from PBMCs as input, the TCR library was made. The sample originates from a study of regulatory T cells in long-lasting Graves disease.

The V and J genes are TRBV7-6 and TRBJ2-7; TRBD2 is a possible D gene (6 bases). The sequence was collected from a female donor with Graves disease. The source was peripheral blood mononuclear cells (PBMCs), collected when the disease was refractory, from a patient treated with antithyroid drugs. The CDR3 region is CASSLDPGGRPYEQYF. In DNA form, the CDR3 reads TGTGCCAGCAGCTTAGATCCTGGTGGGAGGCCCTACGAGCAGTACTTC.